This T cell receptor beta chain stems from a study of T cells in Graves' hyperthyroidism and ophthalmopathy. TCR beta CDR3 regions were amplified from RNA transcripts. Using the HTBI primer set, a first-round RT-PCR was run on the TCR CDR3. One entry per CDR3 protein results from TCRdb running MiXCR on the multiplex PCR reads. Of 300,000 to 450,000 distinct CDR3 sequences detected, roughly 15% appear once; the ten largest clones hold about 20%. The PBMCs studied were ones that came from 10 ml fresh peripheral blood. CDR1 is MGHRA, CDR2 YSYEKL, per germline. The CDR3 length is 14 residues. Trimming shortened V by 4 bases and J by 2 bases, and 11 bases separated the two germline ends. In this sample, this clonotype turned up many times.

This receptor was obtained from a woman aged 25 to 39 with Graves' ophthalmopathy. Sequencing was performed on blood. The chain joins TRBV4-1 to TRBJ2-5, with unresolved D. CDR3 in amino acids: CASSRSLGQETQYF. CDR3 DNA sequence: TGCGCCAGCAGCCGTTCTCTAGGGCAAGAGACCCAGTACTTC.